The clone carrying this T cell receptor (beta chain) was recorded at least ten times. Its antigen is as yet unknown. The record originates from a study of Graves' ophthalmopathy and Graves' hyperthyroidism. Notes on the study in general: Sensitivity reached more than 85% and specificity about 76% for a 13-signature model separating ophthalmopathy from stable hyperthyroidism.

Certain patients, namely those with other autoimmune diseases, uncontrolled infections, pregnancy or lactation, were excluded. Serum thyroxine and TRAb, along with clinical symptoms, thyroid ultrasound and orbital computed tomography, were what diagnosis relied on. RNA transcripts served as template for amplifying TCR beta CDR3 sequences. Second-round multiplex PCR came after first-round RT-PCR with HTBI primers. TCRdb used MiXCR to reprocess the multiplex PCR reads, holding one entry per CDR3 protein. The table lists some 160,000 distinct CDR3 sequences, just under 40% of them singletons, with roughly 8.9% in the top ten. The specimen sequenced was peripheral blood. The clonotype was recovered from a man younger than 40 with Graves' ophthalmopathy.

The CDR3 reads CASSRTNTEAFF. The CDR3 coding sequence is TGTGCCAGCAGTCGGACTAACACTGAAGCTTTCTTT. This chain connects TRBV12-3 or TRBV12-4 to TRBJ1-1; no clear D gene. Trimming removed 5 bases from V and 2 bases from J, with 6 bases in between. This CDR3 is built from 12 residues.